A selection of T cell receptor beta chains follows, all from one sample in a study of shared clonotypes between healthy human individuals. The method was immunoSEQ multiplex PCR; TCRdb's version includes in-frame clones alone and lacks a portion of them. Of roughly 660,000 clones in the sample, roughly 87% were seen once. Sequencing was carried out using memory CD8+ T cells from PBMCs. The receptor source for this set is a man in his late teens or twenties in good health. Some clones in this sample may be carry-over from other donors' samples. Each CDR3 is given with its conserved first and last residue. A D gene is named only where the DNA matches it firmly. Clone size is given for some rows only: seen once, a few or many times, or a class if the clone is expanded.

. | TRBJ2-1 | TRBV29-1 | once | TGCAGCGTTGAAACCCAGGGGCCGTACAATGAGCAGTTCTTC | CSVETQGPYNEQFF
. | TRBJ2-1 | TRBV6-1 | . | TGTGCCAGCATAGAGGGTTCCTACAATGAGCAGTTCTTC | CASIEGSYNEQFF
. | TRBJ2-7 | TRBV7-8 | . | TGTGCCAGCAGCTTAGTTAGAGGTGACGAGCAGTACTTC | CASSLVRGDEQYF
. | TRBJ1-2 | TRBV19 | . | TGTGCCAGTAGTATCAAGGGTTCTAATGGCTACACCTTC | CASSIKGSNGYTF
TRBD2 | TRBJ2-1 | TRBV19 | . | TGTGCCAGTTCGGAGCGGGAGTTCCACAATGAGCAGTTCTTC | CASSEREFHNEQFF
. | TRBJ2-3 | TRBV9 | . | TGTGCCAGCAGCGTAGCTAGGGACGGGGGCACAGATACGCAGTATTTT | CASSVARDGGTDTQYF
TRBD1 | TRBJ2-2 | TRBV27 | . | TGTGCCAGCAGTTTAAGTCCAGGGGGCACCGGGGAGCTGTTTTTT | CASSLSPGGTGELFF
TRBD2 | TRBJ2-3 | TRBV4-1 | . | TGCGCCAGCAGCCCTACTAGCGGGGCCACAGATACGCAGTATTTT | CASSPTSGATDTQYF
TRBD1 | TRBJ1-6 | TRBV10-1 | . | TGCGCCAGCGACGGGACAGCAAACTCCTATAATTCACCCCTCCACTTT | CASDGTANSYNSPLHF
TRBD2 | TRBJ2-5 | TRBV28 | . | TGTGCCAGCGGTGAGCGGGAGGCAGAGACCCAGTACTTC | CASGEREAETQYF
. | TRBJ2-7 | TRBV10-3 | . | TGTGCCATCAGTAGGCCCTCGGGGTTCGAGCAGTACTTC | CAISRPSGFEQYF
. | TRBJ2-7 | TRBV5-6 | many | TGTGCCAGCAGCCCGGGGATCTCCTACGAGCAGTACTTC | CASSPGISYEQYF
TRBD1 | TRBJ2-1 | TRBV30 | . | TGTGCCTGGAGCCCAGGACAGGGGCGGAATGAGCAGTTCTTC | CAWSPGQGRNEQFF
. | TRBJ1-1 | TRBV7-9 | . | TGTGCCAGCAGCTTGGGACAATACACTGAAGCTTTCTTT | CASSLGQYTEAFF
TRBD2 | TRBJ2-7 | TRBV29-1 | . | TGCAGCGTTGAGACTAGCGGGGCCTCCTACGAGCAGTACTTC | CSVETSGASYEQYF
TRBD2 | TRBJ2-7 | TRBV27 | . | TGTGCCAGCAGTCCGTCCGGGGGGGAGCGACTCTACGAGCAGTACTTC | CASSPSGGERLYEQYF
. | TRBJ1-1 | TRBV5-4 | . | TGTGCCAGCAGCTTGGAGGGCACAATGAACACTGAAGCTTTCTTT | CASSLEGTMNTEAFF
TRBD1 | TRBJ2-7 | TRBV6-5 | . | TGTGCCAGCAGTTACTCGAGTGGGACAGTCTCCTACGAGCAGTACTTC | CASSYSSGTVSYEQYF
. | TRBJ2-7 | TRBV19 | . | TGTGCCAGTAGTTCCCGGACCGCTGATTCCTACGAGCAGTACTTC | CASSSRTADSYEQYF
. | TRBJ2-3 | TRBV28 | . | TGTGCCAGCAGGGACATTAGCACAGATACGCAGTATTTT | CASRDISTDTQYF
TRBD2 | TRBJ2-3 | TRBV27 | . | TGTGCCAGCAGTTTATTGGAGCCTAGCGGTCTTGACGCAGATACGCAGTATTTT | CASSLLEPSGLDADTQYF
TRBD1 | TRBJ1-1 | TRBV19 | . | TGTGCCAGTACCCTAGGGACAGGGGCGGAAGCTTTCTTT | CASTLGTGAEAFF
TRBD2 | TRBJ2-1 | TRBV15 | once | TGTGCCACCAGCAGAGAGGGTAGCGGGAGCTCCTACAATGAGCAGTTCTTC | CATSREGSGSSYNEQFF
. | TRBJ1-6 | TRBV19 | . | TGTGCCAGTAGTATAACTACCTACAGGGACCTCCGGAATTCACCCCTCCACTTT | CASSITTYRDLRNSPLHF
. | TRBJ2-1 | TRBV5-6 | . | TGTGCCAGCAGCCCGGGACTGGGGTCCTACAATGAGCAGTTCTTC | CASSPGLGSYNEQFF
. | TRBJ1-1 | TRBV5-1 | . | TGCGCCAGCAGCTCCGGAGAGTGGGGGATCCTGCCCACTGAAGCTTTCTTT | CASSSGEWGILPTEAFF
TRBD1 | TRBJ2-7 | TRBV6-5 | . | TGTGCCAGCAGCCCGAGACAGGGGAACTACGAGCAGTACTTC | CASSPRQGNYEQYF
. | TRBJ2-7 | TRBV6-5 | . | TGTGCCAGCAGTTGGGGCAGGGGAGGCTACGAGCAGTACTTC | CASSWGRGGYEQYF
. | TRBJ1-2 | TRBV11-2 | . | TGTGCCAGCAGCTTAGACCGGGGGGTCAGTGGCTACACCTTC | CASSLDRGVSGYTF
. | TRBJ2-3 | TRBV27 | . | TGTGCCAGCAGTTCCAGGGTCCCAGATACGCAGTATTTT | CASSSRVPDTQYF
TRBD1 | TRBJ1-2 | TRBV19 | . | TGTGCCAGTAGCGCAGGGGACAGGCCCAATCGCTATGGCTACACCTTC | CASSAGDRPNRYGYTF
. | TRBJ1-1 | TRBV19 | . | TGTGCCAGTAGTATTCGGAGGGAGACGAACACTGAAGCTTTCTTT | CASSIRRETNTEAFF
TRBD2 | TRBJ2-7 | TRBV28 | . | TGTGCCAGCAGCAAACCGGGGACTAGCGGGACCTCCGAGCAGTACTTC | CASSKPGTSGTSEQYF
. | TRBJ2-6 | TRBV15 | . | TGTGCCACCAGCAGAGTGCCGGCTGGGGCCAACGTCCTGACTTTC | CATSRVPAGANVLTF
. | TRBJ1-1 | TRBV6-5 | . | TGTGCCAGCAGTTACGGAACAGGAAAGAACACTGAAGCTTTCTTT | CASSYGTGKNTEAFF
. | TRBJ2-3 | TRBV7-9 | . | TGTGCCAGCAGCGCGGACAGCCGGGTCAGGGCAGATACGCAGTATTTT | CASSADSRVRADTQYF
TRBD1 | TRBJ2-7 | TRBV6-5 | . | TGTGCCAGCAGCCACAGGGGGCTCCCCTACGAGCAGTACTTC | CASSHRGLPYEQYF
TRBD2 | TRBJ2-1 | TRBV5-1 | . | TGCGCCAGCAGCTCGACTAGCGGGAGCGTCGACAATGAGCAGTTCTTC | CASSSTSGSVDNEQFF
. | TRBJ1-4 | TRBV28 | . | TGTGCCAGCAGTGATCGACAATTTCGGAGGCGAGAACTGTTTTTT | CASSDRQFRRRELFF
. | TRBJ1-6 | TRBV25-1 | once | TGTGCCAGCAGTGAGCTCACAGCCGCATCGACACCCCTCCACTTT | CASSELTAASTPLHF
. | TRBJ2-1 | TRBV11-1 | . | TGTGCCAGCGGCTTAGACGGCAATGAGCAGTTCTTC | CASGLDGNEQFF
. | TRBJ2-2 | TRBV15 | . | TGTGCCACCAGTAGGGACGAGAACACCGGGGAGCTGTTTTTT | CATSRDENTGELFF
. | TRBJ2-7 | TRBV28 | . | TGTGCCAGTACTATGCAGGGGTACGAGCAGTACTTC | CASTMQGYEQYF
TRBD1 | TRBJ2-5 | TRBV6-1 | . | TGTGCCAGCAGTGGCCGGCTACAGGGGAGCCAAGAGACCCAGTACTTC | CASSGRLQGSQETQYF
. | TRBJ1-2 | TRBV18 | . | TGTGCCAGCTCACCCCCGGACGGGCCTAACTATGGCTACACCTTC | CASSPPDGPNYGYTF
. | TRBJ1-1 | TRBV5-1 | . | TGCGCCAGCAGCTCGGCCCGCGTGGCGCAAGCTTTCTTT | CASSSARVAQAFF
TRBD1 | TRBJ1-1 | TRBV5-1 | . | TGCGCCAGCAGCTCGGGACAGCAAAACACTGAAGCTTTCTTT | CASSSGQQNTEAFF
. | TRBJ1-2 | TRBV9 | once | TGTGCCAGCTCTGGCATCCCTAAGGGCTACACCTTC | CASSGIPKGYTF
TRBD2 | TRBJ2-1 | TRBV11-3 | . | TGTGCCAGTTCCAGCGGGAGGATCTACAATGAGCAGTTCTTC | CASSSGRIYNEQFF
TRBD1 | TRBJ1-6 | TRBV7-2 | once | TGTGCCAGCAGCCCCCGACAGGGGATCCCTTCACCCCTCCACTTT | CASSPRQGIPSPLHF
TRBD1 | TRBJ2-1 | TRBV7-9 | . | TGTGCCAGTAAGACAGGGTACAATGAGCAGTTCTTC | CASKTGYNEQFF
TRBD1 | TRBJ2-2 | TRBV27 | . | TGTGCCAGCAGTTCACGACCACTCGGACAGGGGGGAAACACCGGGGAGCTGTTTTTT | CASSSRPLGQGGNTGELFF
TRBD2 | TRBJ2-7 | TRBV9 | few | TGTGCCAGCAGCGGACTAGCGAACTCCTACGAGCAGTACTTC | CASSGLANSYEQYF
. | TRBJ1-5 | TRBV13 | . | TGTGCCAGCAGCGCTGGAGACGGGGATCAGCCCCAGCATTTT | CASSAGDGDQPQHF
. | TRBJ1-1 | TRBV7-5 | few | TGTGCCAGCAGCTTAGTTAATACGCACACTGAAGCTTTCTTT | CASSLVNTHTEAFF
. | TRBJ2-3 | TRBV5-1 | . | TGCGCCAGCAGCGTTCGCGCAATAGAAGATACGCAGTATTTT | CASSVRAIEDTQYF
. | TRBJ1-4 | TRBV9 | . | TGTGCCAGCAGCCCGTTCCAGGGCAGGGAAGAATTCGATGAAGCTAATGAAAAACTGTTTTTT | CASSPFQGREEFDEANEKLFF